This TCR beta chain originates from a study of Graves' ophthalmopathy and Graves' hyperthyroidism. Findings and limits, study-wide: Stable hyperthyroidism and ophthalmopathy were told apart by a 13-signature model, which achieved roughly 89% sensitivity and roughly 80% specificity.

This clonotype was counted at least ten times. Its antigen is unidentified. Germline CDR1 reads MNHEY; CDR2 reads SVGEGT. This CDR3 contains 14 residues. The V end lost 1 base, the J end lost 5 bases, and 8 bases lay between the germline ends. RNA transcripts were the source from which TCR beta CDR3 regions were amplified. The authors performed first-round RT-PCR with HTBI primers and then a second-round multiplex PCR. MiXCR, applied by TCRdb to the multiplex PCR reads, yields one record per CDR3 protein. Of roughly 410,000 distinct CDR3 sequences in the sample, roughly 14% are singletons; the top ten hold about 7.3%.

This TCR was sampled from a woman between 18 and 30 years old with stable Graves' hyperthyroidism. J is TRBJ2-2 and V is TRBV6-2 or TRBV6-3; D ambiguous. Material for sequencing was peripheral blood. In nucleotides, the CDR3 is TGTGCCAGCAGTTACTTAAAACAGACCGGGGAGCTGTTTTTT. This translates into CASSYLKQTGELFF.